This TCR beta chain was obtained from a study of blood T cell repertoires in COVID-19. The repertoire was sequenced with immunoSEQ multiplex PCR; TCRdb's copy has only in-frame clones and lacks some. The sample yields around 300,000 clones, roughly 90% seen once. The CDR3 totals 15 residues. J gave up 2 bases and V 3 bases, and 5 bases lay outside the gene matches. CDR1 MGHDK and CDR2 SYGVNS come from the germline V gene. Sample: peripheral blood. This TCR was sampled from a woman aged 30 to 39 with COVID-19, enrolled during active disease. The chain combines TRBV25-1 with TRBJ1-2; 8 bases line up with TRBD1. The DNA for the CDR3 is TGTGCCAGCAGTGACCCCAGGGGGCGGAACTATGGCTACACCTTC. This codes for CASSDPRGRNYGYTF.